This T cell receptor (beta chain) was profiled in a study of T cells in localized non-small cell lung cancer. Findings of the study overall: Heterogeneity within the tumor remains possible, as just one region underwent sequencing. There was higher T cell clonality in uninvolved adjacent lung than in tumor, and it was highest there. Turning up in adjacent lung were a median approximately 60 of the top 100 tumor clones. A higher density of T cells in blood coincided with extended overall survival.

This CDR3 spans 14 amino acids. Per the germline V gene, CDR1 is LNHDA and CDR2 is SQIVND (reference sequence). V gave up 8 bases and J gave up 0 bases; unmatched junction bases: 4. Libraries were prepared by immunoSEQ multiplex PCR; TCRdb keeps only in-frame clonotypes and omits some of them. The sample shows around 40,000 clones, around 88% of them seen only once. This clone was seen more than once but under ten times. The antigen is unknown. Sequencing used peripheral blood, obtained before any cancer treatment. The V call is TRBV19, the J call TRBJ2-1; 7 nucleotides match TRBD2. This clonotype was obtained from a man aged 40-75 years with stage I lung adenocarcinoma. The CDR3 DNA reads TGTGCCAGTTCGGAGCGGGACTCCTACAATGAGCAGTTCTTC. Encoded protein: CASSERDSYNEQFF.